The source of this T cell receptor (beta chain) is a study of blood T cells in healthy people across ages. A second roughly 6 to 12 cycle PCR used barcoded and J-beta primers. TCRdb redid the calling of the 5' RACE reads with MiXCR, one entry per CDR3 protein. The table has 550,000 to 650,000 distinct CDR3 sequences, approximately 30% seen once; the top ten hold around 16%. Healthy Caucasian individuals from Russia aged roughly 6 to 100 were enrolled as donors. Each sample used at least 6 million PBMCs. Study-level points and caveats: Measured against age, TCR beta diversity per million T cells decreased in a roughly linear manner.

Details on this clonotype: Its matching antigen is unknown.

This CDR3 is built from 14 residues. Germline CDR1 and CDR2: DFQATT and SNEGSKA (reference sequence). V was trimmed by 5 bases and J by 10 bases, leaving 21 bases between them. This chain links TRBV20-1 with TRBJ2-1; a weak D match, TRBD1 (5 bases). This receptor was taken from a woman older than 75 in good health. Specimen: blood. The CDR3 DNA reads as TGCAGTGCTCAAGGGGCGGCTAATACCTACGAGCAGTTCTTC. Its protein is CSAQGAANTYEQFF.